The 23 T cell receptor beta chains in this list originate from one sample, sequenced in a study of T cell responses to AZD1222 COVID-19 vaccine. Libraries were prepared by immunoSEQ multiplex PCR; TCRdb keeps only in-frame clonotypes and omits some of them. Of 140,000 to 150,000 clones listed, approximately 90% are singletons. The material sequenced was peripheral blood, taken 28 days after the second AZD1222 dose. The receptors shown here come from an adult who received the AZD1222 COVID-19 vaccine.

V and J are TRBV28 and TRBJ2-5; 11 bases align to TRBD2. This CDR3 spans 15 amino acids. Germline values: CDR1 MDHEN, CDR2 SYDVKM. The V segment lost 4 bases and the J segment 5 bases; nucleotides outside the gene matches: 6. The CDR3 DNA reads as TGTGCCAGCAGTTCCGGGACTAGCGGTCCGGAGACCCAGTACTTC. Protein product: CASSSGTSGPETQYF. Looking up the rest from reference TRBV28 and TRBJ2-5 gives the full variable domain: DVKVTQSSRYLVKRTGEKVFLECVQDMDHENMFWYRQDPGLGLRLIYFSYDVKMKEKGDIPEGYSVSREKKERFSLILESASTNQTSMYLCASSSGTSGPETQYFGPGTRLLVL.

In DNA, the CDR3 is TGTGCCAGCAGTTCGGGACTAGATGTAGAGACCCAGTACTTC. Translated: CASSSGLDVETQYF. The chain couples TRBV6-2 or TRBV6-3 to TRBJ2-5; 8 positions agree with TRBD2. This CDR3 has 14 residues. The V gene end was trimmed by 4 bases and the J gene end by 4 bases; junction bases not matched to a gene: 5. The germline V gene encodes CDR1 MNHEY and CDR2 SVGEGT.

The rearrangement uses TRBV9 and TRBJ1-4; no firm D call. This CDR3 has 9 residues. Per the germline V gene, CDR1 is SGDLS and CDR2 is YYNGEE. The CDR3 DNA reads as TGTGCGAGCCATGAAAAACTGTTTTTT. Protein product: CASHEKLFF.

The CDR3 loop is CASSFPTGRPNTGELFF. CDR3 sequence (DNA): TGTGCCAGCAGCTTTCCTACAGGGAGACCGAACACCGGGGAGCTGTTTTTT. The chain combines TRBV11-2 with TRBJ2-2; TRBD1 is a possible D gene (6 bases). Per the germline V gene, CDR1 is SGHAT and CDR2 is FQNNGV. The V and J ends lost 3 bases and 0 bases respectively, with 14 bases between them. This CDR3 is built from 17 residues.

This sequence joins TRBV6-2 or TRBV6-3 and TRBJ2-7, with TRBD1 identical over 9 bases. This CDR3 spans 15 amino acids. CDR1 is MNHEY and CDR2 is SVGEGT in the germline V gene. With 2 bases clipped from V and 5 bases from J, the junction kept 7 bases outside the gene matches. Here the CDR3 DNA reads TGTGCCAGCAGTTACGCCGGACAGGGGTCCCACGAGCAGTACTTC. This gives the protein CASSYAGQGSHEQYF.

The genes are TRBV14 and TRBJ1-1; TRBD1 matches 8 bases. With V trimmed by 2 bases and J by 5 bases, 7 bases remained unmatched. This CDR3 has 15 residues. Germline assignment: CDR1 SGHDN and CDR2 FVKESK. The DNA of the CDR3 is TGTGCCAGCAGCCAATACAGGGGGTTGAGGACTGAAGCTTTCTTT. Protein product: CASSQYRGLRTEAFF.

V is TRBV30 and J is TRBJ2-3, with 8 bases fitting TRBD1. This CDR3 has 17 amino acids. Germline V CDR1 and CDR2: GTSNPN, SVGIG (reference sequence). J was trimmed by 2 bases and V by 0 bases; bases with no gene match: 10. The CDR3, as DNA: TGTGCCTGGAGTGTACGCGGCAGGGGGCAGATCACAGATACGCAGTATTTT. This encodes CAWSVRGRGQITDTQYF.

The chain employs TRBV10-3 and TRBJ2-7; 14 bases line up with TRBD2. Germline trimming cut 0 bases from V and 2 bases from J; bases unmatched to any gene: 3. Per the germline V gene, CDR1 is ENHRY and CDR2 is SYGVKD. The CDR3 is 17 amino acids. The CDR3 nucleotides are TGTGCCATCAGTGAGTCGCGGGGACTAGCGGGGGCCTACGAGCAGTACTTC. This sequence encodes CAISESRGLAGAYEQYF.

This rearrangement joins TRBV2 to TRBJ1-2; TRBD1 is a possible D gene (5 bases). Trimming took off 3 bases at V and 1 base at J, with 12 bases between the two ends. The CDR3 runs 15 residues. CDR1 is SNHLY and CDR2 is FYNNEI in the germline V gene. The CDR3 nucleotides read TGTGCCAGCAGTGAGGCCGGGACTTTTAACTATGGCTACACCTTC. Its translation is CASSEAGTFNYGYTF.

The V and J genes are TRBV13 and TRBJ2-1; 8 bases fit TRBD2. The CDR3 loop spans 17 amino acids. The germline V gene has CDR1 PRHDT and CDR2 FYEKMQ (reference sequence). V shed 3 bases, J shed 0 bases, and the junction held 7 bases outside the gene matches. This CDR3 is CASSFSTSESSYNEQFF. In nucleotides, the CDR3 is TGTGCCAGCAGCTTCTCGACTAGCGAGTCCTCCTACAATGAGCAGTTCTTC.

CDR3 nucleotides: TGTGCCAGCTCTTGGACAGTCTCCTACGAGCAGTACTTC. Its translation: CASSWTVSYEQYF. The rearrangement links TRBV6-5 to TRBJ2-7, with a weak D call TRBD1 (6 bases). The CDR3 length is 13 residues. Germline CDR1 MNHEY, CDR2 SVGAGI. Trimming cost V 8 bases and J 0 bases, with 11 bases left between them.

The chain couples TRBV5-1 to TRBJ2-2, with D possibly called TRBD1 or TRBD2 (5 bases each). This CDR3 is built from 17 residues. Germline V gene lookup returns CDR1 SGHRS and CDR2 YFSETQ. The ends were cut back, 7 bases at V and 5 bases at J, with 24 bases in the middle. CDR3 coding DNA: TGCGCCAGCCGCTCCCGCCCTCTGGGGACGGTGACCGGGGAGCTGTTTTTT. Protein sequence: CASRSRPLGTVTGELFF.

V is TRBV7-8 and J is TRBJ1-1; D call uncertain. Trimming took 3 bases from V and 4 from J, leaving 3 bases between them. CDR1 SGHVS and CDR2 FQNEAQ come from the germline V gene. There are 11 residues in the CDR3. The CDR3 DNA is TGTGCCAGCAGCTTGGGCACTGAAGCTTTCTTT. Amino acid sequence: CASSLGTEAFF.

The genes are TRBV7-2 and TRBJ2-7; D might be TRBD2 (6 bases). In germline, CDR1 is SGHTA, CDR2 FQGNSA. The CDR3 is 15 amino acids. Trimming shortened V by 0 bases and J by 0 bases, and 9 bases separated the two germline ends. The CDR3 coding sequence is TGTGCCAGCAGCTTAGCGGACTACCACTCCTACGAGCAGTACTTC. The encoded protein is CASSLADYHSYEQYF.

The chain couples TRBV12-3 or TRBV12-4 to TRBJ1-1, with TRBD1 as a possible D gene (6 bases). The CDR3 totals 12 residues. V dropped 5 bases and J dropped 11 bases, with 15 bases sitting between them. The CDR3 sequence is CASSRQASSAFF. CDR3 DNA sequence: TGTGCCAGCAGTCGACAGGCTTCTTCGGCTTTCTTT.

The V gene is TRBV29-1, the J gene TRBJ1-3; 8 bases map to TRBD1. Germline V lookup: CDR1 SQVTM, CDR2 ANQGSEA. V lost 6 bases, J lost 2 bases, and 9 bases stayed unmatched. This CDR3 is built from 15 residues. The DNA of the CDR3 is TGCAGCGTCGGGACGGGACAGGCTGCTGGAAACACCATATATTTT. This encodes CSVGTGQAAGNTIYF.

This clone showed up just once. The V gene is TRBV7-9, the J gene TRBJ2-2; weak D call: TRBD2 (7 bases). V shed 2 bases and J shed 6 bases, with 13 bases lying between them. Germline V gene lookup returns CDR1 SEHNR and CDR2 FQNEAQ (reference sequence). This CDR3 region has 15 residues. CDR3 region: CASSLRGATPGELFF. DNA for the CDR3: TGTGCCAGCAGCTTACGGGGGGCGACGCCCGGGGAGCTGTTTTTT.

In its sample, this clone was seen once. The chain uses TRBV3-1 (or the pseudogene TRBV3-2) and TRBJ2-7; weak D call: TRBD2 (5 bases). The CDR3 has 15 amino acids. V dropped 0 bases and J dropped 3 bases, with 12 bases sitting between them. Germline V lookup: CDR1 LGHDT, CDR2 YNNKEL (reference sequence). CDR3: CASSQERGSVYEQYF. CDR3 nucleotides: TGTGCCAGCAGCCAAGAACGGGGATCTGTCTACGAGCAGTACTTC.

V usage is TRBV2 and J usage is TRBJ2-2, with D possibly being TRBD1 (6 bases). The CDR3 length is 15 residues. In germline, CDR1 is SNHLY, CDR2 FYNNEI. The germline V and J ends were trimmed by 6 bases and 1 base, with 12 bases remaining between them. The DNA of the CDR3 is TGTGCCAGCAGGGGCCCGACAGGGAACACCGGGGAGCTGTTTTTT. It codes for CASRGPTGNTGELFF.

CDR3 sequence reads: CASSLATGAGETQYF. CDR3 in DNA: TGCGCCAGCAGCTTGGCCACAGGGGCCGGAGAGACCCAGTACTTC. The genes are TRBV5-1 and TRBJ2-5; 7 bases fit TRBD1. Trimming removed 0 bases from V and 4 bases from J; junction bases left unmatched: 6. The germline V gene has CDR1 SGHRS and CDR2 YFSETQ. The CDR3 runs to 15 residues. Together with reference TRBV5-1 and TRBJ2-5, the CDR3 gives the full variable domain: KAGVTQTPRYLIKTRGQQVTLSCSPISGHRSVSWYQQTPGQGLQFLFEYFSETQRNKGNFPGRFSGRQFSNSRSEMNVSTLELGDSALYLCASSLATGAGETQYFGPGTRLLVL.

V and J are TRBV9 and TRBJ2-1; 14 positions agree with TRBD2. V lost 4 bases and J lost 9; bases outside the gene matches: 9. The CDR3 length is 16 residues. The germline gives CDR1 SGDLS, CDR2 YYNGEE. The CDR3 coding sequence is TGTGCCAGCAGCTCCGAGCGGGGACTAGCGGGAGTTGAGCAGTTCTTC. Translated, it gives CASSSERGLAGVEQFF. Supplemented by reference TRBV9 and TRBJ2-1, the full variable domain reads DSGVTQTPKHLITATGQRVTLRCSPRSGDLSVYWYQQSLDQGLQFLIQYYNGEERAKGNILERFSAQQFPDLHSELNLSSLELGDSALYFCASSSERGLAGVEQFFGPGTRLTVL.

The chain combines TRBV4-3 with TRBJ2-7; perhaps TRBD2 as D (5 bases). Germline values: CDR1 LGHNA, CDR2 YSLEER. V was trimmed by 0 bases and J by 9 bases, leaving 21 bases between them. The CDR3 covers 16 residues. CDR3: CASSQDLLVRVSAQYF. As DNA, the CDR3 is TGCGCCAGCAGCCAAGACCTACTAGTCCGAGTGAGCGCGCAGTACTTC.

The chain couples TRBV24-1 to TRBJ2-5, with 14 bases aligning to TRBD2. V was clipped by 2 bases and J by 5 bases; unmatched bases: 6. Germline-derived CDR1 and CDR2 are KGHDR and SFDVKD. The CDR3 loop spans 17 amino acids. This CDR3 is CATSDWGLAGDGETQYF. The CDR3 DNA reads TGTGCCACCAGTGATTGGGGACTAGCGGGAGATGGGGAGACCCAGTACTTC.